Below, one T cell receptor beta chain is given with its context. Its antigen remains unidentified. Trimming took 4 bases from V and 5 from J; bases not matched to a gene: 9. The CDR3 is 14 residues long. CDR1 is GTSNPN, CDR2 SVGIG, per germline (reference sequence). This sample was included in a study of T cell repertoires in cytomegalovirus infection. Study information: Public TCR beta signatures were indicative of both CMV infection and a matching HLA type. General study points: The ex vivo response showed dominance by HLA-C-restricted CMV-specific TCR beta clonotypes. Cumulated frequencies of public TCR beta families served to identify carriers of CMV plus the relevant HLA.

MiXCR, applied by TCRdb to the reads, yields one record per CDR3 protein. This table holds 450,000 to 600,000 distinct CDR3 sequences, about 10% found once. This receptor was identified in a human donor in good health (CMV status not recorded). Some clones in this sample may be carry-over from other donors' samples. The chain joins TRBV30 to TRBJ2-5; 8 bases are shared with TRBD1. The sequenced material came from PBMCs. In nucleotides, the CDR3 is TGTGCCTGGACCCGGGCAGGGGGCCATGAGACCCAGTACTTC. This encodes CAWTRAGGHETQYF.